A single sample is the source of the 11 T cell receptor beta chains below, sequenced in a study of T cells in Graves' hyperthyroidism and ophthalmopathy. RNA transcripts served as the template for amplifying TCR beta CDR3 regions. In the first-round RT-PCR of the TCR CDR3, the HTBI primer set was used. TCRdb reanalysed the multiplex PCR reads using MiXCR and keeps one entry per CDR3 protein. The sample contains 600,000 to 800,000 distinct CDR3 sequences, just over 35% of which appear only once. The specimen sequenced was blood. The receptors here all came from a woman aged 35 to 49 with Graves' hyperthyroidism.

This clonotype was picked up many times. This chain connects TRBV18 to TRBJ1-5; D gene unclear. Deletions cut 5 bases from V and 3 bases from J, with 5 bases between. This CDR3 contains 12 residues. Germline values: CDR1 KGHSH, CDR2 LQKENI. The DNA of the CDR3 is TGTGCCAGCTCAGCGGCCAATCAGCCCCAGCATTTT. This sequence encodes CASSAANQPQHF.

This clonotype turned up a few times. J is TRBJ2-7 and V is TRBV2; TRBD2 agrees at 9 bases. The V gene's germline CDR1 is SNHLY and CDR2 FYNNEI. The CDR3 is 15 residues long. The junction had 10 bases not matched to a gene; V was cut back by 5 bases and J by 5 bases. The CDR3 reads CASSYRAGGRNEQYF. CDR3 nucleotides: TGTGCCAGCAGTTACCGAGCGGGAGGACGAAACGAGCAGTACTTC. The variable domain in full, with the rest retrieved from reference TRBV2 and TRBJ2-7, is EPEVTQTPSHQVTQMGQEVILRCVPISNHLYFYWYRQILGQKVEFLVSFYNNEISEKSEIFDDQFSVERPDGSNFTLKIRSTKLEDSAMYFCASSYRAGGRNEQYFGPGTRLTVT.

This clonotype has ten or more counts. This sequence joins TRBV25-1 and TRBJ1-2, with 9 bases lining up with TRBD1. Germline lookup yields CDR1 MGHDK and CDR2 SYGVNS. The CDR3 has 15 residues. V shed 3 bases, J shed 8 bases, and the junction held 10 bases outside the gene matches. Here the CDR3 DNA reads TGTGCCAGCAGTGACGAGACAGGGGGGAAAGACGGCTACACCTTC. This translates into CASSDETGGKDGYTF.

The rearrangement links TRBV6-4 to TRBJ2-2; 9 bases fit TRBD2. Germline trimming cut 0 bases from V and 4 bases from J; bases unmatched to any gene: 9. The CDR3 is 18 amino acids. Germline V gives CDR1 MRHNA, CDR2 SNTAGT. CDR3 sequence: CASSDSSRAGGVTGELFF. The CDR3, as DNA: TGTGCCAGCAGTGACTCGAGTCGAGCGGGGGGTGTCACCGGGGAGCTGTTTTTT.

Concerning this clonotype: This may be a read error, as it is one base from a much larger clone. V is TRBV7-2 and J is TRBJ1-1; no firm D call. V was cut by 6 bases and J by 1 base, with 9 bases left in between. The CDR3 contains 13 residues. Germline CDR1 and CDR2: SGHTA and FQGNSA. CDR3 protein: CASRRGWNTEAFF. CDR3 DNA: TGTGCCAGCAGGCGGGGATGGAACACTGAAGCTTTCTTT.

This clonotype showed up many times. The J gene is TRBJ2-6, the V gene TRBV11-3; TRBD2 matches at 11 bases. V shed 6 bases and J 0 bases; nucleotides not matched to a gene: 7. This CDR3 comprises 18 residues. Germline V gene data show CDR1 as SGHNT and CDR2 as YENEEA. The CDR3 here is CASSRLAGPPSGANVLTF. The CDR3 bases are TGTGCCAGCAGTAGACTAGCGGGACCGCCCTCTGGGGCCAACGTCCTGACTTTC.

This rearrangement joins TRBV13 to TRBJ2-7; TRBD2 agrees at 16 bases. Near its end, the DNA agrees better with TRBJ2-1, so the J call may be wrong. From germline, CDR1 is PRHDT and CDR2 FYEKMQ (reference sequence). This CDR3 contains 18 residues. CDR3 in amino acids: CASSPPGTSGRAYNEQFF. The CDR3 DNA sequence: TGTGCCAGCAGCCCCCCCGGGACTAGCGGGAGGGCCTACAATGAGCAGTTCTTC.

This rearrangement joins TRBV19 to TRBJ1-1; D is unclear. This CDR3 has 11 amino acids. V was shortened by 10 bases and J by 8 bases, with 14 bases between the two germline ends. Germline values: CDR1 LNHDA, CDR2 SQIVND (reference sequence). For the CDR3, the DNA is TGTGCCACAGGACCGGCTCGGGAAGCTTTCTTT. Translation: CATGPAREAFF.

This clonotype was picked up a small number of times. This CDR3 reads CASRFGTGYQTAEKLFF. The CDR3 DNA reads TGTGCCAGCAGATTCGGGACAGGGTACCAAACGGCTGAAAAACTGTTTTTT. The chain joins TRBV12-3 or TRBV12-4 to TRBJ1-4; 9 bases agree with TRBD1. V trimming: 6 bases; J trimming: 7 bases; junction bases outside the gene matches: 15. The CDR3 totals 17 residues.

DNA of the CDR3: TGCAGCAGCTTAGGCCAGGGTGAGGGCTACACCTTC. Its translation: CSSLGQGEGYTF. The chain links TRBV29-1 to TRBJ1-2; D perhaps matches TRBD1 (5 bases). The V gene lost 8 bases and the J gene lost 8 bases, with 18 bases spanning the gap. Germline loops: CDR1 SQVTM, CDR2 ANQGSEA. This CDR3 region has 12 residues. The variable domain in full, with the rest retrieved from reference TRBV29-1 and TRBJ1-2, is SAVISQKPSRDICQRGTSLTIQCQVDSQVTMMFWYRQQPGQSLTLIATANQGSEATYESGFVIDKFPISRPNLTFSTLTVSNMSPEDSSIYLCSSLGQGEGYTFGSGTRLTVV.

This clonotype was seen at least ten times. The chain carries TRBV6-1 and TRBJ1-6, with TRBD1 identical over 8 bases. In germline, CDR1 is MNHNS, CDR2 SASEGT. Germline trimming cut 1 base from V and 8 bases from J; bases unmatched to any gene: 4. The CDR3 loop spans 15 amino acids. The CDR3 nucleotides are TGTGCCAGCAGTGAAGTGACAGGGGCGTATTCACCCCTCCACTTT. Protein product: CASSEVTGAYSPLHF.